The 31 T cell receptor beta chains below were found in one sample sequenced in a study of cytomegalovirus exposure and HLA in healthy donors. Both 60 Vbeta primers and 13 Jbeta primers went into the PCR. This table comes from immunoSEQ multiplex PCR, and its TCRdb copy is limited to in-frame clones, with some not included. The sample holds about 230,000 clones; around four fifths are singletons and the top ten take about 0.58%. The specimen sequenced was PBMCs. The source of these receptors is a woman in her thirties or forties in good health and CMV-seronegative.

The chain is built from TRBV2 and TRBJ1-5, with unresolved D. The V end lost 5 bases, the J end lost 0 bases, and 5 bases lay between the germline ends. This CDR3 region has 13 residues. CDR1 and CDR2 (germline): SNHLY, FYNNEI. The CDR3 loop reads CASSFYSNQPQHF. CDR3 DNA sequence: TGTGCCAGCAGTTTTTATAGCAATCAGCCCCAGCATTTT. The complete variable domain, with remaining parts taken from reference TRBV2 and TRBJ1-5, reads EPEVTQTPSHQVTQMGQEVILRCVPISNHLYFYWYRQILGQKVEFLVSFYNNEISEKSEIFDDQFSVERPDGSNFTLKIRSTKLEDSAMYFCASSFYSNQPQHFGDGTRLSIL.

The V gene is TRBV5-1, the J gene TRBJ2-2; a weak D match, TRBD1 (5 bases). Germline V gene sequence: CDR1 SGHRS, CDR2 YFSETQ. This CDR3 is 16 amino acids long. Trimming cost V 0 bases and J 3 bases, with 12 bases left between them. DNA for the CDR3: TGCGCCAGCAGCTTGGGCTGGACACCTGACACCGGGGAGCTGTTTTTT. The encoded protein is CASSLGWTPDTGELFF.

DNA for the CDR3: TGTGCCAGCAGCCCAGGACAGGGTAACACTGAAGCTTTCTTT. Translation: CASSPGQGNTEAFF. The J gene is TRBJ1-1, the V gene TRBV2; 8 positions match TRBD1. J lost 2 bases, V lost 6 bases, and 5 bases had no gene match. CDR1 and CDR2 (germline): SNHLY, FYNNEI. This CDR3 spans 14 amino acids.

The chain employs TRBV7-2 and TRBJ1-2; 10 bases line up with TRBD1. V was clipped by 4 bases and J by 5 bases; unmatched bases: 10. The CDR3 sequence is 16 residues long. Germline lookup yields CDR1 SGHTA and CDR2 FQGNSA. The CDR3 coding sequence is TGTGCCAGCAGCTGGACAGGGGGGGTCTCTCGGTATGGCTACACCTTC. It translates to CASSWTGGVSRYGYTF.

This clone appeared once. The DNA for the CDR3 is TGTGCCAGCAGCCGGGACACTAACACCGGGGAGCTGTTTTTT. As protein: CASSRDTNTGELFF. V is TRBV14 and J is TRBJ2-2; tentative D call: TRBD1 (6 bases). This CDR3 contains 14 residues. Germline CDR1 and CDR2: SGHDN and FVKESK. V was shortened by 4 bases and J by 2 bases, with 8 bases between the two germline ends.

Comment on this clone: The sample holds other DNA sequences that translate to the same CDR3. The chain links TRBV6-1 to TRBJ2-5; the D gene is possibly TRBD2 (6 bases). Trimming cost V 6 bases and J 5 bases, with 13 bases left between them. The CDR3 sequence is 13 residues long. Germline CDR1 and CDR2: MNHNS and SASEGT. The CDR3 region has the DNA TGTGCCAGCAGAACCGGAGGGAGCGAGACCCAGTACTTC. It encodes CASRTGGSETQYF.

The chain employs TRBV30 and TRBJ1-2; D not resolved. The CDR3 extends over 12 amino acids. Trimming stripped 4 bases from V and 2 bases from J, with 8 bases between. Germline CDR1 GTSNPN, CDR2 SVGIG (reference sequence). The CDR3 DNA reads as TGTGCCTGGAACTTTCTAAACTATGGCTACACCTTC. Translation gives CAWNFLNYGYTF.

The rearrangement uses TRBV29-1 and TRBJ2-7; TRBD1 matches at 8 bases. This CDR3 is built from 12 residues. CDR1 and CDR2 from the germline V gene are SQVTM and ANQGSEA. With 6 bases clipped from V and 5 bases from J, the junction kept 6 bases outside the gene matches. The CDR3 nucleotides are TGCAGCGTCTCCAACAGGGGGGACGAGCAGTACTTC. Its protein product is CSVSNRGDEQYF.

The chain recombines TRBV4-1 with TRBJ1-2; D gene ambiguous. Germline V gene lookup returns CDR1 MGHRA and CDR2 YSYEKL. The CDR3 runs 12 residues. Trimming removed 0 bases at V and 9 bases at J, with 8 bases between. CDR3 nucleotide sequence: TGCGCCAGCAGCCAAGATCCCGGTAGCTACACCTTC. This translates into CASSQDPGSYTF.

This chain connects TRBV15 to TRBJ1-5; D gene uncertain. The CDR3 is 13 residues long. Trimming shortened V by 0 bases and J by 3 bases, and 3 bases separated the two germline ends. Germline CDR1 LNHNV, CDR2 YYDKDF (reference sequence). In DNA, the CDR3 is TGTGCCACCAGCAGAGAAGCCAATCAGCCCCAGCATTTT. Residues: CATSREANQPQHF.

The chain combines TRBV15 with TRBJ2-1; TRBD2 matches at 10 bases. Looked up from germline, CDR1 is LNHNV and CDR2 is YYDKDF (reference sequence). J gave up 8 bases and V 1 base, and 5 bases lay outside the gene matches. This CDR3 is built from 15 residues. The CDR3, as DNA: TGTGCCACCAGCAGAGCTGGACTAGCGGTGGATGAGCAGTTCTTC. It encodes CATSRAGLAVDEQFF.

The sample holds a few counts of this clone. This sequence joins TRBV7-9 and TRBJ2-4; 7 bases align to TRBD1. The J segment lost 0 bases and the V segment lost 6 bases, leaving 11 bases of the junction unmatched. The length of the CDR3 is 17 residues. CDR1 and CDR2 (germline): SEHNR, FQNEAQ (reference sequence). CDR3: CASSKTGLGEAKNIQYF. CDR3 sequence (DNA): TGTGCCAGCAGTAAGACAGGGCTGGGGGAAGCCAAAAACATTCAGTACTTC.

The genes are TRBV28 and TRBJ1-1; D gene uncertain. CDR3 size: 12 residues. The germline CDR1 and CDR2 sequences are MDHEN and SYDVKM. V was trimmed by 1 base and J by 7 bases, leaving 7 bases between them. The CDR3 protein is CASSLLAGEAFF. The CDR3 DNA follows: TGTGCCAGCAGTTTATTGGCAGGTGAAGCTTTCTTT. Supplemented by reference TRBV28 and TRBJ1-1, the full variable domain reads DVKVTQSSRYLVKRTGEKVFLECVQDMDHENMFWYRQDPGLGLRLIYFSYDVKMKEKGDIPEGYSVSREKKERFSLILESASTNQTSMYLCASSLLAGEAFFGQGTRLTVV.

The chain is built from TRBV5-6 and TRBJ1-3; 9 bases fit TRBD1. Germline V gene sequence: CDR1 SGHDT, CDR2 YYEEEE. CDR3 size: 18 residues. The junction had 7 bases not matched to a gene; V was cut back by 0 bases and J by 0 bases. The CDR3 reads CASSLEGTGPFSGNTIYF. The CDR3 DNA sequence: TGTGCCAGCAGCTTGGAAGGGACAGGGCCCTTCTCTGGAAACACCATATATTTT.

The rearrangement joins TRBV5-1 to TRBJ2-3, with 10 nucleotides matching TRBD2. Germline loops: CDR1 SGHRS, CDR2 YFSETQ. The J segment lost 1 base and the V segment lost 4 bases, leaving 3 bases of the junction unmatched. The CDR3 runs 15 residues. Written as DNA, the CDR3 is TGCGCCAGCAGCCAACTAGCGGGACGCACAGATACGCAGTATTTT. The encoded protein is CASSQLAGRTDTQYF.

The V call is TRBV6-1, the J call TRBJ2-3; tentatively, D is TRBD1 (6 bases). Germline-derived CDR1 and CDR2 are MNHNS and SASEGT. This CDR3 contains 17 residues. Trimming removed 4 bases at V and 3 bases at J, with 20 bases between. The CDR3 DNA reads as TGTGCCAGCAGTGGGCTAATCAGGGGTATGGCTACAGATACGCAGTATTTT. As protein: CASSGLIRGMATDTQYF.

The chain uses TRBV9 and TRBJ2-1, with TRBD2 identical over 12 bases. The CDR3 length is 17 residues. From germline, CDR1 is SGDLS and CDR2 YYNGEE. The trim removed 0 bases at V and 2 bases at J, leaving 3 bases unmatched. The CDR3 DNA reads TGTGCCAGCAGCGTAGACAGGACTAGCGGGGCCTACAATGAGCAGTTCTTC. Encoded protein: CASSVDRTSGAYNEQFF.

The V call is TRBV1, the J call TRBJ1-5; TRBD1, the D gene given by the table, was not confirmed from the DNA. TRBV1 is an annotated pseudogene. This CDR3 comprises 15 residues. This chain's CDR3 is CTSSQKDRPEEPQHF. The DNA for the CDR3 is TGCACCAGCAGCCAGAAAGACAGACCTGAGGAGCCCCAGCATTTT.

The chain carries TRBV7-2 and TRBJ2-7; 8 nucleotides agree with TRBD2. Trimming at V came to 2 bases and at J to 4 bases, leaving 13 bases not matched to a gene. Germline CDR1 reads SGHTA; CDR2 reads FQGNSA. The CDR3 has 17 amino acids. The CDR3 bases are TGTGCCAGCAGCTTACAAGCATCTCGGGGGGGCTTTTACGAGCAGTACTTC. It codes for CASSLQASRGGFYEQYF.

This clone was detected ten times or more. V gene TRBV18 combines with J gene TRBJ1-6, with D perhaps matching TRBD1 (5 bases). With 2 bases removed from V and 10 bases from J, the gap between germline ends came to 9 bases. This CDR3 is 13 amino acids long. Germline lookup yields CDR1 KGHSH and CDR2 LQKENI. This chain's CDR3 is CASSPEEGSPLHF. The CDR3 DNA reads as TGTGCCAGCTCACCAGAGGAGGGGTCACCCCTCCACTTT.

This clone was detected only once. The chain is built from TRBV4-1 and TRBJ1-2; 10 bases line up with TRBD1. V shed 1 base, J shed 8 bases, and the junction held 13 bases outside the gene matches. The CDR3 consists of 17 residues. Germline CDR1 is MGHRA and CDR2 is YSYEKL. CDR3 amino acids: CASSQVLHGTGVSGYTF. CDR3 coding DNA: TGCGCCAGCAGCCAAGTTCTCCACGGGACAGGGGTTTCCGGCTACACCTTC.

The V call is TRBV9, the J call TRBJ2-7; TRBD1 might be the D (6 bases). The length of the CDR3 is 15 residues. V was shortened by 4 bases and J by 3 bases, with 17 bases between the two germline ends. CDR1 is SGDLS, CDR2 YYNGEE, per germline. The CDR3 sequence is CASSPRAGVIYEQYF. CDR3 DNA: TGTGCCAGCAGCCCCCGGGCAGGGGTCATCTACGAGCAGTACTTC.

This clone was detected a few times. V and J are TRBV7-6 and TRBJ1-6; tentative D call: TRBD1 (5 bases). V was trimmed by 1 base and J by 10 bases, leaving 11 bases between them. Germline CDR1 SGHVS, CDR2 FNYEAQ. The CDR3 has 14 amino acids. This CDR3 is CASSLGTGGSPLHF. CDR3 nucleotides: TGTGCCAGCAGCTTAGGCACCGGGGGGTCACCCCTCCACTTT.

This clone was picked up a small number of times. The chain uses TRBV27 and TRBJ2-1; 8 bases are shared with TRBD2. Germline-derived CDR1 and CDR2 are MNHEY and SMNVEV (reference sequence). This CDR3 spans 15 amino acids. The J segment lost 6 bases and the V segment lost 3 bases, leaving 7 bases of the junction unmatched. CDR3 nucleotide sequence: TGTGCCAGCAGTTTGGGCGGGGGGTTTGGCAATGAGCAGTTCTTC. It yields the protein CASSLGGGFGNEQFF.

The chain links TRBV7-3 to TRBJ1-2; D not certain. The length of the CDR3 is 13 residues. Germline V gives CDR1 SGHTA, CDR2 FQGTGA. V gave up 2 bases and J gave up 7 bases, with 11 bases separating them. The DNA of the CDR3 is TGTGCCAGCAGCTTATGGAGGGATGGTGGCTACACCTTC. It is translated as CASSLWRDGGYTF.

The V call is TRBV7-9, the J call TRBJ2-5, with a possible D match to TRBD1 (5 bases). Germline assignment: CDR1 SEHNR and CDR2 FQNEAQ (reference sequence). Trimming left V 1 base short and J 5 bases short, with 11 bases between. This CDR3 comprises 14 residues. In nucleotides, the CDR3 is TGTGCCAGCAGCTTAGATTGGTCAGGGGAGACCCAGTACTTC. Amino acids: CASSLDWSGETQYF.

In its sample, this clone was seen once. This rearrangement joins TRBV9 to TRBJ2-2; D is uncertain. Trimming removed 0 bases from V and 5 bases from J, with 8 bases in between. In germline, CDR1 is SGDLS, CDR2 YYNGEE. The CDR3 has 14 residues. In nucleotides, the CDR3 is TGTGCCAGCAGCGTAGTGCAGACAACCGGGGAGCTGTTTTTT. This translates into CASSVVQTTGELFF. The whole variable domain, remainder taken from reference TRBV9 and TRBJ2-2, is DSGVTQTPKHLITATGQRVTLRCSPRSGDLSVYWYQQSLDQGLQFLIQYYNGEERAKGNILERFSAQQFPDLHSELNLSSLELGDSALYFCASSVVQTTGELFFGEGSRLTVL.

This sequence joins TRBV19 and TRBJ2-2; 9 bases match TRBD2. The V and J ends lost 7 bases and 3 bases, in that order; junction bases with no gene match: 9. This CDR3 has 16 residues. Germline lookup yields CDR1 LNHDA and CDR2 SQIVND (reference sequence). The CDR3 spells CASKPLAGPYTGELFF. The CDR3 DNA follows: TGTGCCAGTAAACCACTAGCGGGCCCCTACACCGGGGAGCTGTTTTTT. Full variable domain (missing parts from reference TRBV19 and TRBJ2-2): DGGITQSPKYLFRKEGQNVTLSCEQNLNHDAMYWYRQDPGQGLRLIYYSQIVNDFQKGDIAEGYSVSREKKESFPLTVTSAQKNPTAFYLCASKPLAGPYTGELFFGEGSRLTVL.

Only a few counts were recorded for this clone. V is TRBV30 and J is TRBJ1-6; 9 bases map to TRBD1. The CDR3 sequence is 14 residues long. Germline trimming cut 1 base from V and 8 bases from J; bases unmatched to any gene: 3. The V gene's germline CDR1 is GTSNPN and CDR2 SVGIG (reference sequence). Here the CDR3 DNA reads TGTGCCTGGAGTGCGGGACAGGGAGATTCACCCCTCCACTTT. Translated: CAWSAGQGDSPLHF.

The CDR3 DNA is TGTGCCAGTAGTATAGTTCCGGGATCCCATGGCTACACCTTC. Amino acids: CASSIVPGSHGYTF. The chain employs TRBV19 and TRBJ1-2; D is unclear. Germline CDR1 is LNHDA and CDR2 is SQIVND (reference sequence). The CDR3 contains 14 residues. The germline V and J ends were trimmed by 1 base and 6 bases, with 12 bases remaining between them.

This rearrangement joins TRBV7-9 to TRBJ1-6, with D unresolved. Trimming shortened V by 4 bases and J by 0 bases, and 19 bases separated the two germline ends. This CDR3 is built from 19 residues. Germline loops: CDR1 SEHNR, CDR2 FQNEAQ (reference sequence). The CDR3 sequence: CASSSQQTSGSSYNSPLHF. The CDR3 DNA follows: TGTGCCAGCAGCTCGCAACAGACAAGTGGGAGCTCCTATAATTCACCCCTCCACTTT.